Below, 11 T cell receptor beta chains from the same sample are listed, as sequenced in a study of radiotherapy plus CTLA-4 blockade in lung cancer. Assay: immunoSEQ multiplex PCR; the TCRdb copy retains only in-frame clones and omits some. The sample contains approximately 44,000 clones, 65% to 85% of which appear only once. Material: peripheral blood, obtained from a patient treated with radiotherapy plus ipilimumab. The receptors shown here come from a human donor with non-small cell lung cancer who had stable disease on radiotherapy plus ipilimumab.

The genes are TRBV9 and TRBJ2-7; D may match TRBD1 or TRBD2 (5 bases each). The CDR3 loop spans 12 amino acids. The germline V gene encodes CDR1 SGDLS and CDR2 YYNGEE. V shed 6 bases and J shed 7 bases, with 14 bases lying between them. CDR3 DNA: TGTGCCAGCAATAGGGGAGAGGGAGAGCAGTACTTC. This gives the protein CASNRGEGEQYF.

V and J are TRBV5-1 and TRBJ2-1; 9 bases map to TRBD1. V dropped 4 bases and J dropped 8; count of bases not matched to a gene: 13. CDR1 and CDR2 from the germline V gene are SGHRS and YFSETQ. The CDR3 runs to 16 residues. The CDR3 DNA reads TGCGCCAGCAGCGCAAGACCGGGACAGGGTAAGGATGAGCAGTTCTTC. Encoded protein: CASSARPGQGKDEQFF.

CDR3 nucleotides: TGTGCCAGTAGTTGGTACAGGGACTACAATGAGCAGTTCTTC. Translated, it gives CASSWYRDYNEQFF. This chain joins TRBV19 and TRBJ2-1; a weak D match, TRBD1 (6 bases). V lost 5 bases to trimming and J lost 3 bases, with 11 bases between them. The CDR3 covers 14 residues. Germline values: CDR1 LNHDA, CDR2 SQIVND (reference sequence).

This chain links TRBV10-3 with TRBJ2-7; 7 bases align to TRBD1. Germline CDR1 reads ENHRY; CDR2 reads SYGVKD. V lost 4 bases, J lost 4 bases, and 7 bases stayed unmatched. This CDR3 is 14 amino acids long. In DNA, the CDR3 is TGTGCCATCAGTGGTGGGACAGTGGGTTACGAGCAGTACTTC. Residues: CAISGGTVGYEQYF.

This chain joins TRBV29-1 and TRBJ1-2; no reliable D call. The germline V gene encodes CDR1 SQVTM and CDR2 ANQGSEA. The V gene lost 3 bases and the J gene lost 7 bases, with 15 bases spanning the gap. The CDR3 totals 13 residues. As DNA, the CDR3 is TGCAGCGTTGAGGGGATAGGGCTTACTGGCTACACCTTC. This encodes CSVEGIGLTGYTF. Based on the CDR3 plus reference TRBV29-1 and TRBJ1-2, the full variable domain is SAVISQKPSRDICQRGTSLTIQCQVDSQVTMMFWYRQQPGQSLTLIATANQGSEATYESGFVIDKFPISRPNLTFSTLTVSNMSPEDSSIYLCSVEGIGLTGYTFGSGTRLTVV.

This chain links TRBV7-7 with TRBJ2-2, with a weak D call TRBD1 (5 bases). Trimming shortened V by 6 bases and J by 0 bases, and 14 bases separated the two germline ends. This CDR3 spans 16 amino acids. Germline V CDR1 and CDR2: SSHAT, FNYEAQ (reference sequence). CDR3 loop: CASSSSPQANTGELFF. CDR3 DNA: TGTGCCAGCAGTTCCTCCCCACAGGCGAACACCGGGGAGCTGTTTTTT. Full variable domain (missing parts from reference TRBV7-7 and TRBJ2-2): GAGVSQSPRYKVTKRGQDVTLRCDPISSHATLYWYQQALGQGPEFLTYFNYEAQPDKSGLPSDRFSAERPEGSISTLTIQRTEQRDSAMYRCASSSSPQANTGELFFGEGSRLTVL.

This clone was counted a single time. The chain links TRBV18 to TRBJ1-5; D unclear. Germline CDR1 and CDR2: KGHSH and LQKENI. The ends were cut back, 2 bases at V and 0 bases at J, with 14 bases in the middle. The CDR3 loop spans 17 amino acids. The chain's CDR3 is CASSPREVGNSNQPQHF. CDR3 nucleotides: TGTGCCAGCTCACCAAGAGAGGTGGGAAATAGCAATCAGCCCCAGCATTTT.

The V and J genes are TRBV11-3 and TRBJ2-3; D is perhaps TRBD1 (6 bases). This CDR3 is built from 17 residues. Per the germline V gene, CDR1 is SGHNT and CDR2 is YENEEA. V was trimmed by 0 bases and J by 1 base, leaving 14 bases between them. The CDR3 DNA reads as TGTGCCAGCAGCTTAGATGGCCAGGGGAAGGGCACAGATACGCAGTATTTT. Translating gives CASSLDGQGKGTDTQYF.

This chain joins TRBV15 and TRBJ1-4, with unresolved D. Germline loops: CDR1 LNHNV, CDR2 YYDKDF (reference sequence). CDR3 size: 14 residues. V gave up 1 base and J gave up 6 bases, with 9 bases separating them. As DNA, the CDR3 is TGTGCCACCAGCAGAGTTCCGACTGATGAAAAACTGTTTTTT. Protein: CATSRVPTDEKLFF.

This clone was observed once. The chain combines TRBV30 with TRBJ2-7; the D gene is possibly TRBD2 (6 bases). Germline V gene lookup returns CDR1 GTSNPN and CDR2 SVGIG (reference sequence). The CDR3 covers 14 residues. The V and J ends lost 3 bases and 0 bases respectively, with 12 bases between them. The CDR3 reads CAWRAGPLSYEQYF. CDR3 in DNA: TGTGCCTGGAGGGCGGGACCGCTCTCCTACGAGCAGTACTTC. Full variable domain (remainder filled in from reference TRBV30 and TRBJ2-7): SQTIHQWPATLVQPVGSPLSLECTVEGTSNPNLYWYRQAAGRGLQLLFYSVGIGQISSEVPQNLSASRPQDRQFILSSKKLLLSDSGFYLCAWRAGPLSYEQYFGPGTRLTVT.

The chain has TRBV6-5 and TRBJ2-3; 10 positions match TRBD1. The CDR3 has 15 residues. Germline lookup yields CDR1 MNHEY and CDR2 SVGAGI. V gave up 6 bases and J gave up 3 bases; unmatched junction bases: 6. The CDR3 here is CASRLGQGRTDTQYF. The CDR3 nucleotides read TGTGCCAGCAGACTGGGACAGGGGAGGACAGATACGCAGTATTTT.